These 27 T cell receptor beta chains were all obtained from the same sample, sequenced in a study of CXCR3-negative and CXCR3-positive naive CD8 T cells. The TRB cDNA libraries were prepared by 5' RACE with UMI labels. Reprocessing the 5' RACE reads, TCRdb reports a single entry for every CDR3 protein and omits DNA. The table lists 85,000 to 90,000 distinct CDR3 sequences, with 0.8% to 0.85% in the top ten. Findings and caveats of the study: A higher hydrophobicity marked the TRB CDR3s of CXCR3-positive naive cells versus CXCR3-negative naive cells.

These receptors' targets are unknown. Material: naive CXCR3+ CD8+ T cells from blood. Documented subset: CD45RO-CCR7+CD27+CD95- naive CD8+ T cells expressing CXCR3 (TNR3+). All receptors derive from a human donor in good health. Some clones in this sample may be carry-over from other donors' samples.

The J gene is TRBJ2-2, the V gene TRBV28; checking the TCRdb D call of TRBD1 is not possible without DNA. Germline loops: CDR1 MDHEN, CDR2 SYDVKM. The CDR3 loop spans 12 amino acids. The CDR3 is CVQGANTGELFF.

The chain combines TRBV20-1 with TRBJ2-1. The CDR3 sequence is 12 residues long. CDR1 and CDR2 (germline): DFQATT, SNEGSKA (reference sequence). CDR3 region: CSARDQGNEQFF.

CDR3 in amino acids: CASRLLAGDTDTQYF. The chain joins TRBV6-2 or TRBV6-3 to TRBJ2-3; absent DNA, TCRdb's TRBD2 call cannot be checked. There are 15 residues in the CDR3. CDR1 is MNHEY and CDR2 is SVGEGT in the germline V gene.

The V and J genes are TRBV5-1 and TRBJ2-5; TCRdb's D call of TRBD1 is untestable without DNA. Germline V gene sequence: CDR1 SGHRS, CDR2 YFSETQ. This CDR3 is built from 17 residues. This chain's CDR3 is CASSSWLPGRTRETQYF.

The genes are TRBV2 and TRBJ2-1; without DNA, the TCRdb call of TRBD2 cannot be checked. CDR1 and CDR2 from the germline V gene are SNHLY and FYNNEI. The CDR3 covers 14 residues. The CDR3 protein is CASITSGAYNEQFF. The variable domain in full, with the rest retrieved from reference TRBV2 and TRBJ2-1, is EPEVTQTPSHQVTQMGQEVILRCVPISNHLYFYWYRQILGQKVEFLVSFYNNEISEKSEIFDDQFSVERPDGSNFTLKIRSTKLEDSAMYFCASITSGAYNEQFFGPGTRLTVL.

The chain combines TRBV19 with TRBJ2-2. This CDR3 comprises 11 residues. CDR1 is LNHDA, CDR2 SQIVND, per germline (reference sequence). CDR3: CASSGPGELFF.

This chain joins TRBV18 and TRBJ2-7; as DNA is missing, the TRBD2 call by TCRdb cannot be tested. The CDR3 covers 15 residues. CDR1 is KGHSH, CDR2 LQKENI, per germline. CDR3 in amino acids: CASSPRPLSLDEQYF.

This chain links TRBV28 with TRBJ2-5; the D call of TRBD1 rests on TCRdb alone, since no DNA is present to check it. CDR1 is MDHEN and CDR2 is SYDVKM in the germline V gene. There are 14 residues in the CDR3. The CDR3 sequence: CASSPDLYQETQYF.

The V and J genes are TRBV27 and TRBJ2-1; there is no DNA to check the TCRdb D call of TRBD2. The CDR3 length is 13 residues. From germline, CDR1 is MNHEY and CDR2 SMNVEV (reference sequence). The chain's CDR3 is CASSPGIAGEQFF.

The chain uses TRBV7-9 and TRBJ2-7; TCRdb outputs TRBD2, but without DNA this stays unchecked. In germline, CDR1 is SEHNR, CDR2 FQNEAQ (reference sequence). CDR3 length equals 16 residues. The CDR3 here is CASSLSTSGPPYEQYF.

This chain connects TRBV7-3 to TRBJ2-1; TCRdb outputs TRBD2, but without DNA this stays unchecked. This CDR3 spans 15 amino acids. Germline CDR1 and CDR2: SGHTA and FQGTGA. CDR3 protein: CASSPGLIQYNEQFF.

The gene calls are TRBV11-2 and TRBJ2-7; TCRdb calls TRBD1, which cannot be checked without DNA. This CDR3 has 16 residues. The V gene's germline CDR1 is SGHAT and CDR2 FQNNGV. The CDR3 sequence is CASSLDPGQGLYEQYF.

The chain couples TRBV6-5 to TRBJ1-2; TCRdb's assignment of TRBD1 cannot be checked, as there is no DNA. Germline lookup yields CDR1 MNHEY and CDR2 SVGAGI. The CDR3 spans 13 residues. The CDR3 loop reads CASSTGQGTGYTF.

The chain carries TRBV5-1 and TRBJ1-5; TCRdb designates TRBD1, a call that cannot be tested without DNA. The germline CDR1 and CDR2 sequences are SGHRS and YFSETQ. This CDR3 spans 14 amino acids. This CDR3 is CASSFGGANQPQHF.

The V gene is TRBV10-3, the J gene TRBJ1-2; TCRdb calls TRBD1, which cannot be checked without DNA. The CDR3 covers 17 residues. CDR1 ENHRY and CDR2 SYGVKD come from the germline V gene. CDR3 protein: CAISEPPGREEYYGYTF.

The V and J genes are TRBV29-1 and TRBJ1-3; TCRdb calls TRBD1, which cannot be checked without DNA. The CDR3 is 13 residues long. In germline, CDR1 is SQVTM, CDR2 ANQGSEA. The CDR3 loop reads CSVEGAWGNTIYF. The complete variable domain, with remaining parts taken from reference TRBV29-1 and TRBJ1-3, reads SAVISQKPSRDICQRGTSLTIQCQVDSQVTMMFWYRQQPGQSLTLIATANQGSEATYESGFVIDKFPISRPNLTFSTLTVSNMSPEDSSIYLCSVEGAWGNTIYFGEGSWLTVV.

The chain joins TRBV24-1 to TRBJ1-1. Looked up from germline, CDR1 is KGHDR and CDR2 is SFDVKD. The CDR3 extends over 12 amino acids. CDR3: CATSDSGTEAFF.

The chain couples TRBV28 to TRBJ1-1; TCRdb's D call, TRBD1, is unchecked because there is no DNA. The CDR3 is 13 residues long. Germline V gene data show CDR1 as MDHEN and CDR2 as SYDVKM. CDR3 residues: CASGLDSNTEAFF.

This rearrangement joins TRBV27 to TRBJ2-7; the TCRdb call, TRBD1, lacks DNA for checking. The germline V gene has CDR1 MNHEY and CDR2 SMNVEV (reference sequence). The CDR3 contains 16 residues. CDR3 sequence: CATSTPDSRPPYEQYF.

This chain connects TRBV19 to TRBJ1-5. Germline lookup yields CDR1 LNHDA and CDR2 SQIVND (reference sequence). The CDR3 runs 14 residues. This chain's CDR3 is CASSIDGGNQPQHF. The complete variable domain, with remaining parts taken from reference TRBV19 and TRBJ1-5, reads DGGITQSPKYLFRKEGQNVTLSCEQNLNHDAMYWYRQDPGQGLRLIYYSQIVNDFQKGDIAEGYSVSREKKESFPLTVTSAQKNPTAFYLCASSIDGGNQPQHFGDGTRLSIL.

The chain employs TRBV6-5 and TRBJ1-1; TCRdb indicates TRBD1, and absent DNA this call remains unverified. The V gene's germline CDR1 is MNHEY and CDR2 SVGAGI. The CDR3 runs 16 residues. The CDR3 protein is CASSYSQWAVVTEAFF.

The chain is built from TRBV20-1 and TRBJ2-1; TCRdb names TRBD1, which stays unverified in the absence of DNA. This CDR3 region has 13 residues. From germline, CDR1 is DFQATT and CDR2 SNEGSKA (reference sequence). The CDR3 sequence: CSAFLWGSNEQFF.

The chain combines TRBV7-2 with TRBJ2-2; TCRdb indicates TRBD1, and absent DNA this call remains unverified. Germline V lookup: CDR1 SGHTA, CDR2 FQGNSA. The CDR3 is 18 amino acids. The chain's CDR3 is CASSLSGSLGGLTGELFF.

The CDR3 loop is CSASLSGTSNEQFF. The chain carries TRBV20-1 and TRBJ2-1; absent DNA, TCRdb's TRBD2 call cannot be checked. In germline, CDR1 is DFQATT, CDR2 SNEGSKA (reference sequence). The CDR3 has 14 residues.

The genes are TRBV28 and TRBJ2-7; TCRdb returns TRBD1, unconfirmable since there is no DNA. Germline values: CDR1 MDHEN, CDR2 SYDVKM. This CDR3 has 15 amino acids. The CDR3 loop is CASSAGTVMLYEQYF.

The V and J genes are TRBV6-5 and TRBJ1-1; TCRdb gives TRBD1 as the D gene, but with no DNA this cannot be confirmed. CDR3 length equals 16 residues. Germline CDR1 reads MNHEY; CDR2 reads SVGAGI. The CDR3 sequence: CASSYGLQDRGTEAFF.

This rearrangement joins TRBV4-1 to TRBJ1-6. CDR1 and CDR2 from the germline V gene are MGHRA and YSYEKL. The CDR3 covers 13 residues. The CDR3 sequence: CASSQAFNSPLHF.